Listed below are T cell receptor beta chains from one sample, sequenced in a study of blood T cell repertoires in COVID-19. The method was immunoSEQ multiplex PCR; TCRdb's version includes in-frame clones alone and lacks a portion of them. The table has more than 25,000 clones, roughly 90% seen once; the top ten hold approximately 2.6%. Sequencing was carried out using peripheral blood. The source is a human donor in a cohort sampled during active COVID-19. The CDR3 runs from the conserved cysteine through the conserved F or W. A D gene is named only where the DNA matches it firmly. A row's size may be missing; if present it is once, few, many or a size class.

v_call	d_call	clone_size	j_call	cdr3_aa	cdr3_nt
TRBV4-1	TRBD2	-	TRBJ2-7	CASSQATGLAYEQYF	TGCGCCAGCAGCCAAGCGACGGGACTAGCTTACGAGCAGTACTTC
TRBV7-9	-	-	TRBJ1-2	CASSLEVPRGGYTF	TGTGCCAGCAGCTTAGAGGTGCCCCGGGGTGGCTACACCTTC
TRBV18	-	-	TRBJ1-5	CASSLKGGANQPQHF	TGTGCCAGCTCACTTAAGGGTGGGGCAAATCAGCCCCAGCATTTT
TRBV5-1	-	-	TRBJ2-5	CASSLLIERETQYF	TGCGCCAGCAGCTTGCTCATAGAGAGAGAGACCCAGTACTTC
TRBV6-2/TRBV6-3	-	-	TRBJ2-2	CASSSGRNTGELFF	TGTGCCAGCAGTTCTGGCCGGAACACCGGGGAGCTGTTTTTT
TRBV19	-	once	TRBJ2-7	CASSIGAVNHYEQYF	TGTGCCAGTAGTATAGGAGCCGTCAACCACTACGAGCAGTACTTC
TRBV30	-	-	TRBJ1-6	CAWTYTYNSPLHF	TGTGCCTGGACTTATACCTATAATTCACCCCTCCACTTT
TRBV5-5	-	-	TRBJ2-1	CASSLGRGQSYNEQFF	TGTGCCAGCAGCTTGGGGAGGGGCCAATCCTACAATGAGCAGTTCTTC
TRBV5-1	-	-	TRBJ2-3	CASSLGPRGATDTQYF	TGCGCCAGCAGCTTGGGACCCCGGGGGGCCACAGATACGCAGTATTTT
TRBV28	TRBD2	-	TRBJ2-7	CASFRAGDWSYEQYF	TGTGCCAGTTTCCGAGCGGGAGATTGGTCCTACGAGCAGTACTTC
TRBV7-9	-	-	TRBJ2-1	CASSLTREKFF	TGTGCCAGCAGCTTAACTCGGGAGAAGTTCTTC
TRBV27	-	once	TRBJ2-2	CASSYSTGNTGELFF	TGTGCCAGCAGTTATAGTACTGGGAACACCGGGGAGCTGTTTTTT
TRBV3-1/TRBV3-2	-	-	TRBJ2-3	CASSQSGATDTQYF	TGTGCCAGCAGCCAGAGTGGTGCGACAGATACGCAGTATTTT
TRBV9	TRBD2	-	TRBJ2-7	CASSVGLSGSAPSYEQYF	TGTGCCAGCAGCGTAGGTCTTAGCGGGAGCGCTCCTTCCTACGAGCAGTACTTC
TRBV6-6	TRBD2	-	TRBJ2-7	CASSYLTSRAYEQYF	TGTGCCAGCAGTTACTTGACTAGCCGCGCCTACGAGCAGTACTTC
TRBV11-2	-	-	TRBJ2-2	CASSLDRITGELFF	TGTGCCAGCAGCTTAGACAGAATCACCGGGGAGCTGTTTTTT
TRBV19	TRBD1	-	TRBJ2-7	CASSNTGGSWEQYF	TGTGCCAGTAGTAATACAGGGGGAAGTTGGGAGCAGTACTTC
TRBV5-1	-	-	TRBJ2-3	CASSLSPGGSTDTQYF	TGCGCCAGCAGCTTGAGTCCCGGCGGAAGCACAGATACGCAGTATTTT
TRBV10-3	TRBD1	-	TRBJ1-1	CAISETGGSTEAFF	TGTGCCATCAGTGAGACAGGGGGTTCGACTGAAGCTTTCTTT
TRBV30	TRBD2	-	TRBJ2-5	CAWTSGVSQETQYF	TGTGCCTGGACTAGCGGGGTTTCCCAAGAGACCCAGTACTTC
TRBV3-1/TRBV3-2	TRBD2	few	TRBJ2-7	CASATSGVPYEQYF	TGTGCCAGCGCGACTAGCGGGGTCCCCTACGAGCAGTACTTC
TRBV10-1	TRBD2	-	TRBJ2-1	CASSESSGSEQFF	TGCGCCAGCAGTGAGTCTAGCGGGAGTGAGCAGTTCTTC
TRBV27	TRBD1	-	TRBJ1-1	CASRAQGMNTEAFF	TGTGCCAGCAGAGCACAGGGGATGAACACTGAAGCTTTCTTT
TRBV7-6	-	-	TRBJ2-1	CASSLFGRGYEQFF	TGTGCCAGCAGCTTATTTGGTAGGGGCTATGAGCAGTTCTTC
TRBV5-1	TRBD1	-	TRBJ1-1	CASSPGTGGSEDTEAFF	TGCGCCAGCAGCCCCGGGACAGGGGGATCTGAGGACACTGAAGCTTTCTTT
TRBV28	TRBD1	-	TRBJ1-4	CASSLMGTATNEKLFF	TGTGCCAGCAGTTTAATGGGGACAGCAACTAATGAAAAACTGTTTTTT
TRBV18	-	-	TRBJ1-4	CASSPSGGGELFF	TGTGCCAGCTCACCATCCGGCGGGGGGGAACTGTTTTTT
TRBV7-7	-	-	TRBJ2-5	CASSLVGGSGETQYF	TGTGCCAGCAGCTTAGTGGGTGGGAGTGGAGAGACCCAGTACTTC
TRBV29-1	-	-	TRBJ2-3	CSILVDTQYF	TGCAGCATCCTCGTGGATACGCAGTATTTT
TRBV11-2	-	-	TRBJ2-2	CASSPGLNTGELFF	TGTGCCAGCAGCCCTGGACTGAACACCGGGGAGCTGTTTTTT